This T cell receptor beta chain was captured by sequencing in a study of a mutant IDH1 vaccine in newly diagnosed glioma. Study-wide context: Earlier treatment was radiotherapy, temozolomide, or both, with most getting both. Study observations and caveats: Across multiple MHC alleles, approximately 93% of patients had vaccine-induced responses.

Time point defined: week 5, during vaccination. The vaccine gave 300 ug of a 20-mer mutant IDH1 peptide subcutaneously per dose. Every donor had a new WHO grade 3 or 4 astrocytoma that was IDH1-mutant, with loss of nuclear ATRX. To note about this clone: The antigen is undetermined.

Clones were sequenced by immunoSEQ multiplex PCR, and TCRdb holds only the in-frame ones, with some missing. The repertoire holds 30,000 to 35,000 clones, approximately 50% seen once, with 9.5% to 11% in the top ten. The source of this sequence is a woman younger than 35 with glioma. The sequences come from PBMCs, collected from a glioma patient whose treatment included an IDH1 peptide vaccine.

CDR3 residues: CASSPRPDTQYF. The DNA for the CDR3 is TGTGCCAGCAGCCCTAGGCCAGATACGCAGTATTTT. The rearrangement uses TRBV5-4 and TRBJ2-3, with no clear D. The germline CDR1 and CDR2 sequences are SGHNT and YYREEE (reference sequence). With 4 bases removed from V and 4 bases from J, the gap between germline ends came to 7 bases. The CDR3 has 12 residues.